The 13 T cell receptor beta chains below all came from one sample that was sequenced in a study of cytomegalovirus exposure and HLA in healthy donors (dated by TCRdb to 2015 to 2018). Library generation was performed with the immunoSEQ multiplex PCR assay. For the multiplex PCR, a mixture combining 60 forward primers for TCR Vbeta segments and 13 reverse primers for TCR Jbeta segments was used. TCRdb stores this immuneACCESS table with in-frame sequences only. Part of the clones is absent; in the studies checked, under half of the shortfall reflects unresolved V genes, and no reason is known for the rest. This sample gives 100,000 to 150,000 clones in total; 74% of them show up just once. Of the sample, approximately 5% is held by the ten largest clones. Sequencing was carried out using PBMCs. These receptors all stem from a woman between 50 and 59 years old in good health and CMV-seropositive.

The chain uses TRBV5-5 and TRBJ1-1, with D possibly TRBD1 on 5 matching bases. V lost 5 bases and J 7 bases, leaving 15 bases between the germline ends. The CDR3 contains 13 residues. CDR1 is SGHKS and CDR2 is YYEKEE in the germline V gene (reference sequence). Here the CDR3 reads CASRRTRENEAFF. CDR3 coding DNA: TGTGCCAGCAGGAGGACACGCGAAAATGAAGCTTTCTTT.

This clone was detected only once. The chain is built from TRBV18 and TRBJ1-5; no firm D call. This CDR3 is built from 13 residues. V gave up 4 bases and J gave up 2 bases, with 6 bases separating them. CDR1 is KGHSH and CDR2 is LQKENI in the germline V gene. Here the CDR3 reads CASSLTGNQPQHF. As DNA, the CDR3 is TGTGCCAGCTCACTTACAGGCAATCAGCCCCAGCATTTT. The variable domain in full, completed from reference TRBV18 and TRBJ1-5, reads NAGVMQNPRHLVRRRGQEARLRCSPMKGHSHVYWYRQLPEEGLKFMVYLQKENIIDESGMPKERFSAEFPKEGPSILRIQQVVRGDSAAYFCASSLTGNQPQHFGDGTRLSIL.

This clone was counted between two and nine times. The CDR3 nucleotides are TGTGCCAGTAGTACACAGGGAGGGCAGCCCCAGCATTTT. Its translation: CASSTQGGQPQHF. The rearrangement joins TRBV19 to TRBJ1-5, with D possibly being TRBD1 (6 bases). With 4 bases removed from V and 7 bases from J, the gap between germline ends came to 11 bases. The CDR3 length is 13 residues. CDR1 is LNHDA, CDR2 SQIVND, per germline (reference sequence). Complete variable domain (other parts from reference TRBV19 and TRBJ1-5): DGGITQSPKYLFRKEGQNVTLSCEQNLNHDAMYWYRQDPGQGLRLIYYSQIVNDFQKGDIAEGYSVSREKKESFPLTVTSAQKNPTAFYLCASSTQGGQPQHFGDGTRLSIL.

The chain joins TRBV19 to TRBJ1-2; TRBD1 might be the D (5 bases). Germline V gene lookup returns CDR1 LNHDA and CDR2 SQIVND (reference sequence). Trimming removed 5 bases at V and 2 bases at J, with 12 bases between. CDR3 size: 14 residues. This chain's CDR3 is CASSFQTANYGYTF. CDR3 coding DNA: TGTGCCAGTAGTTTCCAGACAGCCAACTATGGCTACACCTTC.

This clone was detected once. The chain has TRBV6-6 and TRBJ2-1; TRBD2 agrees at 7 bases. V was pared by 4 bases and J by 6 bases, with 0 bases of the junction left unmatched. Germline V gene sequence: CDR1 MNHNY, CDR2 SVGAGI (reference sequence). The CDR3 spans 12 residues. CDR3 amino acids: CASSSGGNEQFF. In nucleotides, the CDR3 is TGTGCCAGCAGTTCGGGGGGCAATGAGCAGTTCTTC.

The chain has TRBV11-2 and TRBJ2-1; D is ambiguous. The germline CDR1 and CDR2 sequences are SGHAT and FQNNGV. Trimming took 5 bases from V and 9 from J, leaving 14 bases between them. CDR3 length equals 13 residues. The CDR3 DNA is TGTGCCAGCAGCCGCCCCCTCTTCAGTGAGCAGTTCTTC. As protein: CASSRPLFSEQFF.

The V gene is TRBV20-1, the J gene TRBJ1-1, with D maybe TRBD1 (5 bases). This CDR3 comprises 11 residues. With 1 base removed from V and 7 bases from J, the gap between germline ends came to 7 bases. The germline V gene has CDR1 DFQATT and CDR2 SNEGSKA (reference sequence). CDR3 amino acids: CSARVGDEAFF. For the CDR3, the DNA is TGCAGTGCTAGAGTAGGGGATGAAGCTTTCTTT.

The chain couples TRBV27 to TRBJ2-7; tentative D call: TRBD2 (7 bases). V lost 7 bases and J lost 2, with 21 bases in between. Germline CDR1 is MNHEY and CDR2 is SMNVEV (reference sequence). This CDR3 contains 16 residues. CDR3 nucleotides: TGTGCCAGCACCATGCGAGGGGGGGGCCGGCCCTACGAGCAGTACTTC. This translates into CASTMRGGGRPYEQYF.

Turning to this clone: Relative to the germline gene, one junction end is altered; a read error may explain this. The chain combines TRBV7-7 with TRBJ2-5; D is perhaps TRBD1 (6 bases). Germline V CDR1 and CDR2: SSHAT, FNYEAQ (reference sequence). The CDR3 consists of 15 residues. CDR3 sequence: CASSLGAGVRETQYF. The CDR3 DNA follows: TGTGCTAGCAGCTTGGGGGCCGGAGTCAGGGAGACCCAGTACTTC.

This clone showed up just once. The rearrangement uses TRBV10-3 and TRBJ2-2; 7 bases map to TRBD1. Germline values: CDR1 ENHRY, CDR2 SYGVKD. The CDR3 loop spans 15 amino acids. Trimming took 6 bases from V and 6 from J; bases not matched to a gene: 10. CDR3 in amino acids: CAIRSDRVGAGELFF. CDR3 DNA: TGTGCCATCAGATCAGACAGGGTCGGGGCCGGGGAGCTGTTTTTT.

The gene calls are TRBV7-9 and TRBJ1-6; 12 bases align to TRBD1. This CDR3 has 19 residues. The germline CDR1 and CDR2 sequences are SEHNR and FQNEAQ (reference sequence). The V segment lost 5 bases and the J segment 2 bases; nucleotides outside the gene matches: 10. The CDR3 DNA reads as TGTGCCAGCAGCGGCGGGACAGGGGGCGTCAGCACCTATAATTCACCCCTCCACTTT. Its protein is CASSGGTGGVSTYNSPLHF.

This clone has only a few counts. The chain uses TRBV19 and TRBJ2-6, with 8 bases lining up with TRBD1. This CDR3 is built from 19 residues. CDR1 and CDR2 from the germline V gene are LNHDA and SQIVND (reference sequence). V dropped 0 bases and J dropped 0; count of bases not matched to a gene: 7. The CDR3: CASSIDRTGWLSGANVLTF. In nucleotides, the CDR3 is TGTGCCAGTAGTATAGATCGGACAGGGTGGCTCTCTGGGGCCAACGTCCTGACTTTC.

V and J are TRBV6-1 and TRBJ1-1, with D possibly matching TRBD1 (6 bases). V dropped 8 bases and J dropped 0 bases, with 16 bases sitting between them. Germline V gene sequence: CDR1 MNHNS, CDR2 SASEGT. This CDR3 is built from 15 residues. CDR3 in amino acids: CASPPREGVNTEAFF. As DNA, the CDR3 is TGTGCCAGCCCCCCCAGGGAGGGGGTGAACACTGAAGCTTTCTTT.